This T cell receptor (beta chain) was sequenced for a study of control samples from healthy donors and cancer patients. The CDR3 is 12 residues long. Germline values: CDR1 SNHLY, CDR2 FYNNEI. Trimming took 6 bases from V and 1 from J, leaving 6 bases between them. Profiling relied on immunoSEQ multiplex PCR, and the TCRdb table lists in-frame clones only, not all of them. The sample holds around 70,000 clones, 94% seen once. Sequencing was performed on blood. The genes are TRBV2 and TRBJ1-1; D remains unclear. This TCR derives from a woman in her 30s in good health. The CDR3 sequence is CASRWGNTEAFF. In nucleotides, the CDR3 is TGTGCCAGCAGATGGGGGAACACTGAAGCTTTCTTT.